The 30 T cell receptor beta chains reported below all come from one sample, sequenced in a study of Graves' ophthalmopathy and Graves' hyperthyroidism. TCR beta CDR3 amplification used RNA transcripts. In the first round, RT-PCR was carried out with HTBI primers, and a multiplex PCR formed the second round. Using its own MiXCR run on the multiplex PCR reads, TCRdb lists one record per CDR3 protein. The data contain about 590,000 distinct CDR3 sequences, approximately 35% of them singletons. The sequencing input was peripheral blood or thyroid tissue (not recorded which). These receptors were obtained from an adult man with Graves' hyperthyroidism.

The genes are TRBV9 and TRBJ1-6; TRBD1 might be the D (5 bases). CDR3 length equals 14 residues. Trimming removed 2 bases at V and 5 bases at J, with 8 bases between. CDR1 is SGDLS and CDR2 is YYNGEE in the germline V gene. The chain's CDR3 is CASSVGRDNSPLHF. As DNA, the CDR3 is TGTGCCAGCAGCGTGGGGCGGGATAATTCACCCCTCCACTTT. The variable domain in full, completed from reference TRBV9 and TRBJ1-6, reads DSGVTQTPKHLITATGQRVTLRCSPRSGDLSVYWYQQSLDQGLQFLIQYYNGEERAKGNILERFSAQQFPDLHSELNLSSLELGDSALYFCASSVGRDNSPLHFGNGTRLTVT.

In its sample, this clonotype was seen a few times. This chain uses TRBV6-1 with TRBJ1-1; D uncertain. V lost 6 bases to trimming and J lost 3 bases, with 14 bases between them. The CDR3 is made up of 14 amino acids. CDR1 and CDR2 (germline): MNHNS, SASEGT. The CDR3 nucleotides read TGTGCCAGCAGACTCAGCTACACCTACACTGAAGCTTTCTTT. Its protein product is CASRLSYTYTEAFF.

This clonotype was observed a single time. One base away lies a much larger clone, so this may be a sequencing read error. CDR3 residues: CASSTIRQANTGELFF. The CDR3 DNA follows: TGTGCCAGTAGTACCATCCGACAGGCTAACACCGGGGAGCTGTTTTTT. The genes are TRBV19 and TRBJ2-2, with D possibly being TRBD1 (6 bases). The CDR3 consists of 16 residues. Germline CDR1 reads LNHDA; CDR2 reads SQIVND (reference sequence). Trimming pared 4 bases from V and 2 bases from J, leaving 14 bases between. Complete variable domain (other parts from reference TRBV19 and TRBJ2-2): DGGITQSPKYLFRKEGQNVTLSCEQNLNHDAMYWYRQDPGQGLRLIYYSQIVNDFQKGDIAEGYSVSREKKESFPLTVTSAQKNPTAFYLCASSTIRQANTGELFFGEGSRLTVL.

J is TRBJ2-3 and V is TRBV20-1; 14 bases agree with TRBD2. The CDR3 sequence is 19 residues long. Trimming cost V 0 bases and J 1 base; bases outside gene matches: 9. Per the germline V gene, CDR1 is DFQATT and CDR2 is SNEGSKA (reference sequence). The CDR3 spells CSARDSTSGRARGTDTQYF. The CDR3, as DNA: TGCAGTGCTAGAGATTCGACTAGCGGGAGGGCCAGAGGCACAGATACGCAGTATTTT.

This clonotype was seen only a few times. The chain has TRBV5-6 and TRBJ1-1, with 7 bases lining up with TRBD1. Germline V gives CDR1 SGHDT, CDR2 YYEEEE. The CDR3 consists of 15 residues. V was clipped by 4 bases and J by 0 bases; unmatched bases: 6. The CDR3 DNA reads TGTGCCAGCAGCCTGGGACAGCTCATGAACACTGAAGCTTTCTTT. This sequence encodes CASSLGQLMNTEAFF.

The chain recombines TRBV20-1 with TRBJ2-5; 9 bases are shared with TRBD1. V dropped 1 base and J dropped 5; count of bases not matched to a gene: 8. Per germline, CDR1 DFQATT and CDR2 SNEGSKA (reference sequence). The CDR3 length is 15 residues. The CDR3 sequence is CSARGLTGGVETQYF. The CDR3 DNA is TGCAGTGCTAGAGGTTTGACAGGGGGTGTGGAGACCCAGTACTTC.

J is TRBJ2-5 and V is TRBV29-1; 8 bases line up with TRBD2. V gave up 8 bases and J gave up 4 bases; unmatched junction bases: 12. There are 14 residues in the CDR3. Germline V gives CDR1 SQVTM, CDR2 ANQGSEA. The CDR3 region is CSQDLAGGGETQYF. The DNA of the CDR3 is TGCAGCCAAGATCTCGCGGGAGGAGGAGAGACCCAGTACTTC.

This rearrangement joins TRBV9 to TRBJ1-2; the match to TRBD1 covers 12 bases. The germline V gene has CDR1 SGDLS and CDR2 YYNGEE. V shed 4 bases, J shed 6 bases, and the junction held 22 bases outside the gene matches. The CDR3 has 20 residues. In nucleotides, the CDR3 is TGTGCCAGCAGCCAAGAAAGGGCGTGGGGACAGGGGGCGCCGTGGAATGGCTACACCTTC. It specifies CASSQERAWGQGAPWNGYTF. Complete variable domain (other parts from reference TRBV9 and TRBJ1-2): DSGVTQTPKHLITATGQRVTLRCSPRSGDLSVYWYQQSLDQGLQFLIQYYNGEERAKGNILERFSAQQFPDLHSELNLSSLELGDSALYFCASSQERAWGQGAPWNGYTFGSGTRLTVV.

This clonotype was observed a handful of times. This rearrangement joins TRBV29-1 to TRBJ2-3; D may be TRBD1 or TRBD2 (5 bases each). CDR1 and CDR2 (germline): SQVTM, ANQGSEA. This CDR3 is 15 amino acids long. V was trimmed by 3 bases and J by 0 bases, leaving 13 bases between them. The CDR3 DNA follows: TGCAGCGTTGACAGGGACCTCACTAGCACAGATACGCAGTATTTT. Translating it yields CSVDRDLTSTDTQYF.

This clonotype was detected a few times. The genes are TRBV9 and TRBJ2-6, with 9 bases that match TRBD1. From germline, CDR1 is SGDLS and CDR2 YYNGEE. The CDR3 sequence is 17 residues long. The V gene end was trimmed by 4 bases and the J gene end by 2 bases; junction bases not matched to a gene: 7. CDR3 sequence reads: CASSQRDRAAGANVLTF. The CDR3 DNA follows: TGTGCCAGCAGCCAACGGGACAGGGCTGCTGGGGCCAACGTCCTGACTTTC.

Ten or more counts support this clonotype. This chain connects TRBV10-3 to TRBJ1-2; maybe TRBD1 (5 bases). Germline values: CDR1 ENHRY, CDR2 SYGVKD. There are 15 residues in the CDR3. The V end lost 6 bases, the J end lost 1 base, and 15 bases lay between the germline ends. The CDR3 sequence: CAISGQGAVNYGYTF. CDR3 in DNA: TGTGCCATCAGCGGTCAAGGGGCGGTTAACTATGGCTACACCTTC.

The V call is TRBV5-1, the J call TRBJ1-1; TRBD1 is a possible D gene (5 bases). This CDR3 has 12 amino acids. The V gene lost 4 bases and the J gene lost 10 bases, with 14 bases spanning the gap. Germline lookup yields CDR1 SGHRS and CDR2 YFSETQ. As DNA, the CDR3 is TGCGCCAGCAGCGAAGGTCCGGGGGTAGCTTTCTTT. Translated, it gives CASSEGPGVAFF. Using reference TRBV5-1 and TRBJ1-1 for the parts outside the CDR3, the full variable domain is KAGVTQTPRYLIKTRGQQVTLSCSPISGHRSVSWYQQTPGQGLQFLFEYFSETQRNKGNFPGRFSGRQFSNSRSEMNVSTLELGDSALYLCASSEGPGVAFFGQGTRLTVV.

Regarding this clonotype: An end of the junction does not agree with germline; a read error may underlie this. The gene calls are TRBV10-3 and TRBJ1-2; TRBD1 aligns across 10 bases. The CDR3 length is 17 residues. Germline lookup yields CDR1 ENHRY and CDR2 SYGVKD. CDR3 nucleotides: TGTGCCAGCAGTCGGACATCGACAGGGGGCGTCTTGGGTGGCTACACCTTC. This sequence encodes CASSRTSTGGVLGGYTF.

This rearrangement joins TRBV29-1 to TRBJ2-7; 15 positions match TRBD2. The germline V gene has CDR1 SQVTM and CDR2 ANQGSEA. Trimming removed 6 bases from V and 5 bases from J; junction bases left unmatched: 11. The CDR3 runs to 16 residues. CDR3 amino acids: CSVSSGTSGRPNEQYF. CDR3 DNA: TGCAGCGTCTCCTCCGGGACTAGCGGGAGGCCTAACGAGCAGTACTTC.

This clonotype has at least ten counts. The chain has TRBV7-8 and TRBJ2-5; 15 bases are a match to TRBD2. V gave up 5 bases and J gave up 0 bases; unmatched junction bases: 10. The CDR3 has 19 residues. Germline assignment: CDR1 SGHVS and CDR2 FQNEAQ. CDR3 in amino acids: CASSKGTSGGFQYQETQYF. CDR3 nucleotide sequence: TGTGCCAGCAGCAAAGGGACTAGCGGGGGGTTCCAGTACCAAGAGACCCAGTACTTC. Using reference TRBV7-8 and TRBJ2-5 for the parts outside the CDR3, the full variable domain is GAGVSQSPRYKVAKRGQDVALRCDPISGHVSLFWYQQALGQGPEFLTYFQNEAQLDKSGLPSDRFFAERPEGSVSTLKIQRTQQEDSAVYLCASSKGTSGGFQYQETQYFGPGTRLLVL.

This clonotype was observed at least ten times. The rearrangement links TRBV7-2 to TRBJ1-6, with TRBD1 as a possible D gene (5 bases). Germline V CDR1 and CDR2: SGHTA, FQGNSA. The CDR3 contains 15 residues. V was trimmed by 5 bases and J by 7 bases, leaving 15 bases between them. The CDR3 spells CASSPPRGLNSPLHF. The CDR3 DNA is TGTGCCAGCAGCCCCCCCCGGGGACTGAATTCACCCCTCCACTTT.

This clonotype was seen many times. The chain joins TRBV13 to TRBJ2-7; 7 positions agree with TRBD1. The germline V gene has CDR1 PRHDT and CDR2 FYEKMQ (reference sequence). This CDR3 comprises 12 residues. V lost 5 bases, J lost 4 bases, and 2 bases stayed unmatched. CDR3 loop: CASSQGDYEQYF. CDR3 DNA: TGTGCCAGCAGCCAGGGGGATTACGAGCAGTACTTC.

The CDR3 sequence: CASSLSGGEINEQYF. The DNA for the CDR3 is TGTGCCAGCAGCTTAAGCGGGGGCGAAATCAACGAGCAGTACTTC. The chain employs TRBV7-3 and TRBJ2-7; D may be TRBD2 (7 bases). Germline V gene lookup returns CDR1 SGHTA and CDR2 FQGTGA. The CDR3 consists of 15 residues. The ends were cut back, 1 base at V and 5 bases at J, with 15 bases in the middle.

The chain carries TRBV7-9 and TRBJ2-5; the D is unclear. V gave up 0 bases and J gave up 7 bases, with 12 bases separating them. The CDR3 runs to 14 residues. Germline CDR1 and CDR2: SEHNR and FQNEAQ (reference sequence). The CDR3 DNA reads TGTGCCAGCAGCTTAGCACACGGAGAAGGGACCCAGTACTTC. Translation gives CASSLAHGEGTQYF.

As regards this clonotype: A read error may produce the germline difference seen at one junction end. V usage is TRBV5-4 and J usage is TRBJ2-7; 9 bases align to TRBD1. Germline V gene data show CDR1 as SGHNT and CDR2 as YYREEE (reference sequence). This CDR3 contains 14 residues. The DNA for the CDR3 is TGTGCCAGCAGCGTGACAGGGGGTATCTACGAGCAGTCCTTC. Protein product: CASSVTGGIYEQSF. The full variable domain, completed using reference TRBV5-4 and TRBJ2-7, is ETGVTQSPTHLIKTRGQQVTLRCSSQSGHNTVSWYQQALGQGPQFIFQYYREEENGRGNFPPRFSGLQFPNYSSELNVNALELDDSALYLCASSVTGGIYEQSFGPGTRLTVT.

A few counts support this clonotype. This rearrangement joins TRBV6-6 to TRBJ1-2, with D uncertain. The CDR3 spans 14 residues. From germline, CDR1 is MNHNY and CDR2 SVGAGI (reference sequence). V was pared by 0 bases and J by 1 base, with 6 bases between. This CDR3 is CASSYSPGNYGYTF. As DNA, the CDR3 is TGTGCCAGCAGTTACTCGCCGGGTAACTATGGCTACACCTTC.

Note on this clonotype: The junction differs from germline at one of its ends, possibly a read error. The chain couples TRBV7-7 to TRBJ2-5; TRBD2 aligns across 13 bases. This CDR3 has 16 amino acids. The germline V gene encodes CDR1 SSHAT and CDR2 FNYEAQ (reference sequence). The CDR3 region has the DNA TGTGCTAGCAGCCGAACAGGACTAGCGGGGGTGGAGACCCAGTACTTC. This encodes CASSRTGLAGVETQYF. The full variable domain, rest sourced from reference TRBV7-7 and TRBJ2-5, is GAGVSQSPRYKVTKRGQDVTLRCDPISSHATLYWYQQALGQGPEFLTYFNYEAQPDKSGLPSDRFSAERPEGSISTLTIQRTEQRDSAMYRCASSRTGLAGVETQYFGPGTRLLVL.

This clonotype came up many times. The V and J genes are TRBV2 and TRBJ1-6, with D perhaps matching TRBD1 (6 bases). This CDR3 comprises 15 residues. V was clipped by 0 bases and J by 8 bases, with 11 bases between them. Germline CDR1 SNHLY, CDR2 FYNNEI. This CDR3 is CASSEAGRGDSPLHF. The CDR3 DNA reads as TGTGCCAGCAGTGAAGCAGGCAGGGGAGATTCACCCCTCCACTTT.

This clonotype was found many times. The chain has TRBV10-2 and TRBJ2-2; the match to TRBD1 covers 10 bases. Trimming removed 10 bases from V and 4 bases from J; junction bases left unmatched: 6. CDR3 size: 14 residues. Germline V gene data show CDR1 as WSHSY and CDR2 as SAAADI. CDR3 DNA: TGCGCCATCGACAGGGGGCCGAGCACCGGGGAGCTGTTTTTT. Translation: CAIDRGPSTGELFF.

The chain employs TRBV10-3 and TRBJ2-3; weak D call: TRBD1 (6 bases). Germline values: CDR1 ENHRY, CDR2 SYGVKD. V gave up 6 bases and J gave up 1 base, with 20 bases separating them. The CDR3 totals 17 residues. The CDR3 DNA sequence: TGTGCCATCAGCGATATGACGGGCAGGGGAGGCACAGATACGCAGTATTTT. This translates into CAISDMTGRGGTDTQYF.

The chain carries TRBV5-4 and TRBJ2-5, with unresolved D. The germline gives CDR1 SGHNT, CDR2 YYREEE (reference sequence). The CDR3 runs 16 residues. Trimming stripped 1 base from V and 4 bases from J, with 17 bases between. DNA for the CDR3: TGTGCCAGCAGCTTGTCACAGAAGCCCAAGAGAGAGACCCAGTACTTC. This gives the protein CASSLSQKPKRETQYF.

V and J are TRBV7-6 and TRBJ2-7, with D perhaps given as TRBD1 or TRBD2 (6 bases each). Germline V CDR1 and CDR2: SGHVS, FNYEAQ. V lost 2 bases to trimming and J lost 3 bases, with 11 bases between them. This CDR3 region has 14 residues. CDR3 sequence (DNA): TGTGCCAGCAGCTTAACGGAGGGGGGCTACGAGCAGTACTTC. Its protein is CASSLTEGGYEQYF.

The chain carries TRBV2 and TRBJ2-3; TRBD1 matches at 7 bases. The CDR3 is made up of 15 amino acids. The germline gives CDR1 SNHLY, CDR2 FYNNEI. V was pared by 6 bases and J by 1 base, with 7 bases of the junction left unmatched. For the CDR3, the DNA is TGTGCCAGCAGACTGACAGGGCCCCGCACAGATACGCAGTATTTT. This sequence encodes CASRLTGPRTDTQYF.

The genes are TRBV29-1 and TRBJ1-1; no reliable D call. Trimming took 8 bases from V and 0 from J, leaving 7 bases between them. The germline V gene encodes CDR1 SQVTM and CDR2 ANQGSEA. The CDR3 totals 11 residues. This CDR3 is CSSAMNTEAFF. Written as DNA, the CDR3 is TGCAGCTCAGCTATGAACACTGAAGCTTTCTTT. The variable domain in full, completed from reference TRBV29-1 and TRBJ1-1, reads SAVISQKPSRDICQRGTSLTIQCQVDSQVTMMFWYRQQPGQSLTLIATANQGSEATYESGFVIDKFPISRPNLTFSTLTVSNMSPEDSSIYLCSSAMNTEAFFGQGTRLTVV.

This clonotype was observed a handful of times. J is TRBJ1-1 and V is TRBV6-5; unclear D gene. V lost 2 bases to trimming and J lost 8 bases, with 12 bases between them. The CDR3 length is 13 residues. Looked up from germline, CDR1 is MNHEY and CDR2 is SVGAGI. CDR3 residues: CASSYDHLAEAFF. CDR3 in DNA: TGTGCCAGCAGTTACGACCATCTAGCGGAAGCTTTCTTT.